The rows below give T cell receptor beta chains drawn from one sample of a study of blood T cell repertoires in COVID-19. Sequencing used immunoSEQ multiplex PCR; TCRdb keeps in-frame clones, though not all of them. Of around 200,000 clones in the sample, roughly nine tenths are singletons; the top ten hold under 25%. Sequences were obtained from peripheral blood. The source is a man between 65 and 80 years old with active or convalescent COVID-19. Both conserved end residues are part of each CDR3. Fields, in order: D gene, clone size, V gene, J gene, CDR3 protein, CDR3 DNA. A D gene is named only where the DNA matches it firmly. The size entry is marked missing in some rows and otherwise reads once, few, many or a size class.

D gene: NA
clone size: NA
V gene: TRBV5-1
J gene: TRBJ1-1
CDR3 protein: CASSLDFGGNTEAFF
CDR3 DNA: TGCGCCAGCAGCTTGGATTTTGGAGGGAACACTGAAGCTTTCTTT

D gene: NA
clone size: many
V gene: TRBV13
J gene: TRBJ2-7
CDR3 protein: CASSLAVPGVVDEQYF
CDR3 DNA: TGTGCCAGCAGCTTAGCGGTCCCAGGGGTAGTGGACGAGCAGTACTTC

D gene: NA
clone size: NA
V gene: TRBV19
J gene: TRBJ1-5
CDR3 protein: CASSGGMRRNQPQHF
CDR3 DNA: TGTGCCAGTAGTGGGGGGATGAGGCGCAATCAGCCCCAGCATTTT

D gene: NA
clone size: NA
V gene: TRBV6-2/TRBV6-3
J gene: TRBJ1-1
CDR3 protein: CASSIQGNTEAFF
CDR3 DNA: TGTGCCAGCAGTATACAGGGGAACACTGAAGCTTTCTTT

D gene: TRBD1
clone size: NA
V gene: TRBV5-1
J gene: TRBJ2-1
CDR3 protein: CASSLPGQGAPWGTYNEQFF
CDR3 DNA: TGCGCCAGCAGCCTCCCGGGACAGGGGGCCCCATGGGGGACTTACAATGAGCAGTTCTTC

D gene: NA
clone size: once
V gene: TRBV25-1
J gene: TRBJ2-7
CDR3 protein: CASSGTRYYEQYF
CDR3 DNA: TGTGCCAGCAGCGGGACACGGTATTACGAGCAGTACTTC

D gene: NA
clone size: NA
V gene: TRBV18
J gene: TRBJ1-1
CDR3 protein: CASSPNELTGLNTEAFF
CDR3 DNA: TGTGCCAGCTCACCTAATGAATTGACAGGACTCAACACTGAAGCTTTCTTT

D gene: TRBD1
clone size: NA
V gene: TRBV24-1
J gene: TRBJ1-5
CDR3 protein: CATSDSQGTKPQHF
CDR3 DNA: TGTGCCACCAGTGATTCACAGGGGACCAAGCCCCAGCATTTT

D gene: NA
clone size: NA
V gene: TRBV7-8
J gene: TRBJ2-7
CDR3 protein: CASSLAHPLSSGPSYEQYF
CDR3 DNA: TGTGCCAGCAGCTTAGCGCACCCCCTTTCTAGTGGCCCTAGCTACGAGCAGTACTTC

D gene: NA
clone size: NA
V gene: TRBV7-2
J gene: TRBJ2-7
CDR3 protein: CASSLFGEGQYF
CDR3 DNA: TGTGCCAGCAGCTTATTCGGCGAGGGGCAGTACTTC

D gene: NA
clone size: NA
V gene: TRBV18
J gene: TRBJ1-5
CDR3 protein: CASSPPGGVNQPQHF
CDR3 DNA: TGTGCCAGCTCACCACCAGGAGGGGTTAATCAGCCCCAGCATTTT

D gene: NA
clone size: few
V gene: TRBV15
J gene: TRBJ1-4
CDR3 protein: CATSRDFGALGEKLFF
CDR3 DNA: TGTGCCACCAGCAGAGATTTTGGGGCCCTCGGGGAAAAACTGTTTTTT

D gene: TRBD2
clone size: NA
V gene: TRBV14
J gene: TRBJ2-3
CDR3 protein: CASSPGLAGGTDTQYF
CDR3 DNA: TGTGCCAGCAGCCCGGGACTAGCGGGGGGCACAGATACGCAGTATTTT

D gene: TRBD2
clone size: NA
V gene: TRBV2
J gene: TRBJ2-7
CDR3 protein: CASNPGRGGYEQYF
CDR3 DNA: TGTGCCAGCAACCCTGGGCGCGGGGGATACGAGCAGTACTTC

D gene: TRBD1
clone size: NA
V gene: TRBV7-8
J gene: TRBJ1-2
CDR3 protein: CASSQVQGASGYTF
CDR3 DNA: TGTGCCAGCAGCCAAGTACAGGGGGCTTCTGGCTACACCTTC

D gene: TRBD2
clone size: NA
V gene: TRBV2
J gene: TRBJ2-1
CDR3 protein: CASRPWTSGSYNEQFF
CDR3 DNA: TGTGCCAGCCGGCCCTGGACTAGCGGGAGCTACAATGAGCAGTTCTTC

D gene: NA
clone size: NA
V gene: TRBV7-8
J gene: TRBJ1-5
CDR3 protein: CASSLSAQGGQPQHF
CDR3 DNA: TGTGCCAGCAGCTTAAGTGCCCAGGGCGGACAGCCCCAGCATTTT

D gene: NA
clone size: NA
V gene: TRBV19
J gene: TRBJ2-3
CDR3 protein: CASNRGAGDTQYF
CDR3 DNA: TGTGCCAGTAATCGGGGGGCAGGGGATACGCAGTATTTT

D gene: NA
clone size: once
V gene: TRBV6-2/TRBV6-3
J gene: TRBJ1-5
CDR3 protein: CASSRGWQPQHF
CDR3 DNA: TGTGCCAGCAGTAGGGGGTGGCAGCCCCAGCATTTT

D gene: NA
clone size: few
V gene: TRBV18
J gene: TRBJ2-7
CDR3 protein: CASSPTGIRSYEQYF
CDR3 DNA: TGTGCCAGCTCCCCAACAGGGATACGCTCCTACGAGCAGTACTTC

D gene: NA
clone size: NA
V gene: TRBV19
J gene: TRBJ1-4
CDR3 protein: CASSIGGGEKLFF
CDR3 DNA: TGTGCCAGTAGTATCGGGGGGGGTGAAAAACTGTTTTTT

D gene: NA
clone size: NA
V gene: TRBV7-9
J gene: TRBJ1-4
CDR3 protein: CASSLRGELFF
CDR3 DNA: TGTGCCAGCAGCTTGCGGGGAGAACTGTTTTTT

D gene: NA
clone size: NA
V gene: TRBV12-1
J gene: TRBJ1-1
CDR3 protein: CASSAGTEGTEAFF
CDR3 DNA: TGTGCCAGCAGCGCCGGGACTGAGGGCACTGAAGCTTTCTTT

D gene: TRBD2
clone size: NA
V gene: TRBV28
J gene: TRBJ2-7
CDR3 protein: CASGKGASGRYEQYF
CDR3 DNA: TGTGCCAGCGGTAAGGGGGCTAGCGGGAGGTACGAGCAGTACTTC

D gene: TRBD1
clone size: NA
V gene: TRBV6-2/TRBV6-3
J gene: TRBJ1-1
CDR3 protein: CASSLQGASTEAFF
CDR3 DNA: TGTGCCAGCAGTTTACAGGGGGCGAGCACTGAAGCTTTCTTT

D gene: TRBD1
clone size: NA
V gene: TRBV9
J gene: TRBJ2-7
CDR3 protein: CASSVDGTGDLKQYF
CDR3 DNA: TGTGCCAGCAGCGTAGATGGGACAGGGGACCTAAAGCAGTACTTC

D gene: NA
clone size: NA
V gene: TRBV29-1
J gene: TRBJ2-7
CDR3 protein: CSVEGRDNSYEQYF
CDR3 DNA: TGCAGCGTTGAAGGAAGAGACAACTCCTACGAGCAGTACTTC

D gene: TRBD2
clone size: NA
V gene: TRBV6-2/TRBV6-3
J gene: TRBJ2-3
CDR3 protein: CASSYVVGGPGDTQYF
CDR3 DNA: TGTGCCAGCAGTTACGTCGTGGGAGGGCCGGGGGATACGCAGTATTTT

D gene: NA
clone size: few
V gene: TRBV27
J gene: TRBJ1-1
CDR3 protein: CASSSISTYRRNTEAFF
CDR3 DNA: TGTGCCAGCAGTTCTATCTCGACCTACAGGAGGAACACTGAAGCTTTCTTT

D gene: NA
clone size: NA
V gene: TRBV18
J gene: TRBJ1-1
CDR3 protein: CASSRDFEGNTEAFF
CDR3 DNA: TGTGCCAGCTCACGGGACTTTGAGGGGAACACTGAAGCTTTCTTT

D gene: TRBD1
clone size: NA
V gene: TRBV5-4
J gene: TRBJ2-7
CDR3 protein: CASSLRDRGSYEQYF
CDR3 DNA: TGTGCCAGCAGCTTGAGGGACAGGGGTTCCTACGAGCAGTACTTC

D gene: NA
clone size: NA
V gene: TRBV6-5
J gene: TRBJ1-5
CDR3 protein: CASSLSRPQHF
CDR3 DNA: TGTGCCAGCAGTCTAAGCCGTCCCCAGCATTTT

D gene: NA
clone size: NA
V gene: TRBV5-1
J gene: TRBJ1-4
CDR3 protein: CASSPDRQNEKLFF
CDR3 DNA: TGCGCCAGCAGCCCGGACAGACAAAATGAAAAACTGTTTTTT

D gene: TRBD1
clone size: NA
V gene: TRBV11-2
J gene: TRBJ1-6
CDR3 protein: CASSHRGARNSPLHF
CDR3 DNA: TGTGCCAGCAGCCACAGGGGGGCGCGGAATTCACCCCTCCACTTT

D gene: NA
clone size: NA
V gene: TRBV19
J gene: TRBJ2-1
CDR3 protein: CASRKPSSSYNEQFF
CDR3 DNA: TGTGCCAGTAGAAAACCGTCTAGCTCCTACAATGAGCAGTTCTTC

D gene: NA
clone size: NA
V gene: TRBV9
J gene: TRBJ2-7
CDR3 protein: CASSVGDSATYEQYF
CDR3 DNA: TGTGCCAGCAGCGTAGGCGATAGCGCGACCTACGAGCAGTACTTC

D gene: TRBD1
clone size: once
V gene: TRBV5-5
J gene: TRBJ2-7
CDR3 protein: CASSLAGGDVQYF
CDR3 DNA: TGTGCCAGCAGCTTGGCAGGGGGCGACGTGCAGTACTTC

D gene: NA
clone size: NA
V gene: TRBV30
J gene: TRBJ1-2
CDR3 protein: CAWSPAADGYTF
CDR3 DNA: TGTGCCTGGAGCCCGGCGGCAGATGGCTACACCTTC

D gene: TRBD1
clone size: NA
V gene: TRBV5-1
J gene: TRBJ1-1
CDR3 protein: CASSPIPETGSEAFF
CDR3 DNA: TGCGCCAGCAGCCCAATCCCCGAGACAGGGAGTGAAGCTTTCTTT

D gene: NA
clone size: NA
V gene: TRBV2
J gene: TRBJ1-5
CDR3 protein: CASSEALGGRSQPQHF
CDR3 DNA: TGTGCCAGCAGTGAAGCGCTGGGAGGACGTAGTCAGCCCCAGCATTTT

D gene: TRBD1
clone size: NA
V gene: TRBV28
J gene: TRBJ2-2
CDR3 protein: CASRGDRRLTGELFF
CDR3 DNA: TGTGCCAGCAGGGGGGACAGGCGACTCACCGGGGAGCTGTTTTTT